Listed here are 10 T cell receptor beta chains from one sample, sequenced in a study of T cells in narcolepsy. Sequencing used immunoSEQ multiplex PCR; TCRdb keeps in-frame clones, though not all of them. The sample includes under 35,000 clones, roughly 80% of them seen just once. Sequenced sample: CD45RA- memory CD4+ T cells from PBMCs. The receptors come from a human donor with narcolepsy.

This rearrangement joins TRBV10-3 to TRBJ2-5, with D possibly matching TRBD1 (6 bases). The tail of the sequence fits TRBJ2-7 better, so the J call may be wrong. Per germline, CDR1 ENHRY and CDR2 SYGVKD. This CDR3 region has 12 residues. The CDR3 region is CAISPQGSEQYF. CDR3 nucleotides: TGTGCCATCAGTCCTCAGGGGAGCGAGCAGTACTTC.

This clone was counted between two and nine times. The CDR3, as DNA: TGCGCCAGCAGTGAGTCGATGGGGTCGGCAGGGGCCTACTCTGGAAACACCATATATTTT. Residues: CASSESMGSAGAYSGNTIYF. The chain joins TRBV10-2 to TRBJ1-3; D possibly corresponds to TRBD1 (6 bases). The germline V gene encodes CDR1 WSHSY and CDR2 SAAADI. The CDR3 is 20 amino acids. V lost 0 bases, J lost 0 bases, and 21 bases lay in between.

The CDR3 loop is CASSPRASGSINTGELFF. CDR3 sequence (DNA): TGTGCCAGCAGCCCGCGGGCTAGCGGGAGTATTAACACCGGGGAGCTGTTTTTT. The chain carries TRBV5-4 and TRBJ2-2; 10 nucleotides line up with TRBD2. From germline, CDR1 is SGHNT and CDR2 YYREEE (reference sequence). After removal of 4 bases from V and 2 bases from J, the junction contained 11 bases not matched to a gene. The CDR3 is 18 amino acids.

The J gene is TRBJ2-7, the V gene TRBV10-3; D ambiguous. Looked up from germline, CDR1 is ENHRY and CDR2 is SYGVKD. V was shortened by 3 bases and J by 5 bases, with 14 bases between the two germline ends. The CDR3 loop spans 14 amino acids. CDR3 residues: CAISEQVTGDEQYF. CDR3 sequence (DNA): TGTGCCATCAGTGAACAAGTGACTGGGGACGAGCAGTACTTC.

J is TRBJ1-5 and V is TRBV19; D is undetermined. Trimming cost V 0 bases and J 4 bases, with 13 bases left between them. The length of the CDR3 is 16 residues. Germline values: CDR1 LNHDA, CDR2 SQIVND (reference sequence). The CDR3 region is CASSIDPGMSNQPQHF. The CDR3 DNA follows: TGTGCCAGTAGTATAGATCCCGGCATGTCGAATCAGCCCCAGCATTTT.

The table lists this clone with a few counts. The V call is TRBV30, the J call TRBJ1-3; D ambiguous. Germline V lookup: CDR1 GTSNPN, CDR2 SVGIG (reference sequence). V was trimmed by 3 bases and J by 3 bases, leaving 9 bases between them. CDR3 length: 13 residues. CDR3 DNA sequence: TGTGCCTGGAGCGGGAAAGGTGGAAACACCATATATTTT. Protein sequence: CAWSGKGGNTIYF.

V usage is TRBV5-6 and J usage is TRBJ1-2; D is unclear. CDR1 and CDR2 from the germline V gene are SGHDT and YYEEEE. Between the trimmed V and J ends, which lost 1 base and 5 bases, there was a span of 9 bases. This CDR3 has 13 residues. The CDR3 DNA sequence: TGTGCCAGCAGCTTGCGAGGGTCGTATGGCTACACCTTC. Its translation: CASSLRGSYGYTF.

The chain couples TRBV28 to TRBJ2-7; tentatively, D is TRBD2 (6 bases). Trimming cost V 3 bases and J 6 bases, with 18 bases left between them. CDR1 MDHEN and CDR2 SYDVKM come from the germline V gene. The CDR3 sequence is 15 residues long. CDR3 coding DNA: TGTGCCAGCAGTTTGATTAGGGACTCTCCCTCCGAGCAGTACTTC. Residues: CASSLIRDSPSEQYF.

CDR3: CASSNPRQGYEQYF. The DNA of the CDR3 is TGTGCCAGCAGCAACCCGAGACAAGGATACGAGCAGTACTTC. The chain employs TRBV7-8 and TRBJ2-7; no clear D. Germline V gene sequence: CDR1 SGHVS, CDR2 FQNEAQ. The V end was cut by 5 bases, the J end by 4 bases, with 15 bases between. The CDR3 spans 14 residues. Full variable domain (outside the CDR3, taken from reference TRBV7-8 and TRBJ2-7): GAGVSQSPRYKVAKRGQDVALRCDPISGHVSLFWYQQALGQGPEFLTYFQNEAQLDKSGLPSDRFFAERPEGSVSTLKIQRTQQEDSAVYLCASSNPRQGYEQYFGPGTRLTVT.

The chain links TRBV18 to TRBJ2-7; D remains ambiguous. Germline CDR1 reads KGHSH; CDR2 reads LQKENI. This CDR3 spans 12 amino acids. Between the trimmed V and J ends, which lost 2 bases and 6 bases, there was a span of 8 bases. This CDR3 reads CASSPTTREQYF. DNA of the CDR3: TGTGCCAGCTCACCAACTACACGCGAGCAGTACTTC.